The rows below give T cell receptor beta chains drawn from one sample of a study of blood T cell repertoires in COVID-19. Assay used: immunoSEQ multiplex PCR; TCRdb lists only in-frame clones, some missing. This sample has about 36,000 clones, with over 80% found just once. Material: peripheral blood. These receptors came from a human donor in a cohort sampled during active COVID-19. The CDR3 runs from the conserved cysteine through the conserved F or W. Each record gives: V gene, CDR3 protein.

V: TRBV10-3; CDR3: CAISPGQGDNSPLHF
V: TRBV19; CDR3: CASSFRSPPTSGYTF
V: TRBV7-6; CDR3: CASSQPRGGNTDTQYF
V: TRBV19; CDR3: CASSMEAGVRKTQYF
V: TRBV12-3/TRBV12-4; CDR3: CASSPGQDTEAFF
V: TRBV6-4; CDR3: CASSASGGGDTQYF
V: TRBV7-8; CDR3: CASSATGLAGGSRTGELFF
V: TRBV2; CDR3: CASKGDGTDTQYF
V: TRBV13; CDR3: CASSGYTDRVGGYTF
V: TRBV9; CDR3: CASSAQDRGYTEAFF
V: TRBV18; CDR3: CASSLAIGGYTEAFF
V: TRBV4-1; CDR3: CASSQNHGGGFGYTF
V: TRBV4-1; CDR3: CASSQETGYTEAFF
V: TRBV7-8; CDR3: CASSPLAVGSNTEAFF
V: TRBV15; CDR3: CATSRDRGSQETQYF
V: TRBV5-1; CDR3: CASSLTTGKTYGYTF
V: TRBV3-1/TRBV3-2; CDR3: CASSQGTVTSTEAFF
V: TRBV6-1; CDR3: CASSELLLGNQPQHF
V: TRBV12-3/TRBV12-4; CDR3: CASTRTGSPLHF
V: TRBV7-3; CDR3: CASSGRGGGIGDTQYF
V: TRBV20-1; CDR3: CSAQGAYEQYF
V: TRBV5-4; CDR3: CASSSQGYYGYTF
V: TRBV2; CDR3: CASRQGRALNEAFF
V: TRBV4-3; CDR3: CASSMQDTNTEAFF
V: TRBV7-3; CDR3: CASSSFVGTEAFF
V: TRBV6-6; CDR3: CASSFPGYEQYF
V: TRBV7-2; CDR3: CASSLDTYEQYF
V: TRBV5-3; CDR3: CARSLGGLAKNIQYF
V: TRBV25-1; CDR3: CASSNRDSRRPLHF
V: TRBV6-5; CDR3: CASSSTGNSPLHF
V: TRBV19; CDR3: CASRGQGAANEKLFF
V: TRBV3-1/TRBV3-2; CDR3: CASSQVAGVYNEQFF
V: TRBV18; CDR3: CASSPPVGRIYGYTF
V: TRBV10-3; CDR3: CAISESAGGHGTQYF
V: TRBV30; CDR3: CAWSVRRTGEKLFF
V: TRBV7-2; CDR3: CATGDREAEAFF
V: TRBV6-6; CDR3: CASSYNDRGPYYEQYF
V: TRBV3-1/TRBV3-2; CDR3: CASSPLRDGQPQHF
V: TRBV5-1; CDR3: CASSSGFDTGELFF
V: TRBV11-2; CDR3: CASSPVRNEQFF
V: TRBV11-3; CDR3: CASSLLQGEVYEQYF
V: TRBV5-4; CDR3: CASSPTGRNRLYF
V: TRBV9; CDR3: CASSHGRSEETQYF
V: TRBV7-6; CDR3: CASSLGPSGGAALNTGELFF
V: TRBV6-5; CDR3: CASSHRDSEETQYF
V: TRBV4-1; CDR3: CASRRDRGSYEQYF
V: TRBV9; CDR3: CASSEGGLVETQYF
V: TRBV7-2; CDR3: CASSLVSPSSGNTIYF
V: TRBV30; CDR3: CAWAKPGLATFEQYF
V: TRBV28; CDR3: CASSFFGSGSNQPQHF
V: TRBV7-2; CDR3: CASRGGGPQETQYF
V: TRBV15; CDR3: CATSGPGQVPYNEQFF
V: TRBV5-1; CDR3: CASSLAPRGTLNIQYF
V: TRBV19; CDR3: CASSTGTGVGDTGELFF
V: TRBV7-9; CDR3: CASSPAGAGYGYTF